This is a list of T cell receptor beta chains from one sample in a study of blood T cell repertoires in COVID-19. The data were produced by immunoSEQ multiplex PCR, yet TCRdb's version contains in-frame clones alone and is incomplete. The sample has 450,000 or so clones; approximately 92% are singletons. Sequencing was done on a sample of peripheral blood. The origin of the receptors is a man aged 18-30 years with COVID-19, enrolled during active disease. Each CDR3 is given with its conserved first and last residue. The D gene is left open where the match is weak. Where a row states a size, it is once, few, many or the class of an expanded clone; other rows omit it.

j_gene | v_gene | d_gene | abundance | len | CDR3nt | CDR3aa
TRBJ1-1 | TRBV19 | . | . | 16 | TGTGCCAGTAGTATAGACCACAGGGTTACGAACACTGAAGCTTTCTTT | CASSIDHRVTNTEAFF
TRBJ2-1 | TRBV5-1 | . | . | 16 | TGCGCCAGCAGCCCCTCAAGCGGAAGCTCCTACAATGAGCAGTTCTTC | CASSPSSGSSYNEQFF
TRBJ2-5 | TRBV9 | . | . | 12 | TGTGCCAGCAGCGTGTCCGAAGAGACCCAGTACTTC | CASSVSEETQYF
TRBJ1-2 | TRBV5-1 | TRBD1 | few | 13 | TGCGCCAGCAGCTCGGGACAGGGGGATGGCTACACCTTC | CASSSGQGDGYTF
TRBJ2-1 | TRBV4-1 | TRBD1 | . | 17 | TGCGCCAGCAGCCAATTACAGGGGCCCAGCTCCTACAATGAGCAGTTCTTC | CASSQLQGPSSYNEQFF
TRBJ1-2 | TRBV5-6 | . | . | 11 | TGTGCCAGCAGCTTGTCGAGTGGCTACACCTTC | CASSLSSGYTF
TRBJ1-6 | TRBV19 | . | . | 13 | TGTGCCAGTAAATATCAGGCGAATTCACCCCTCCACTTT | CASKYQANSPLHF
TRBJ2-2 | TRBV7-7 | TRBD2 | . | 16 | TGTGCTAGCAGCCGACTAGCGGGAGGGGACACCGGGGAGCTGTTTTTT | CASSRLAGGDTGELFF
TRBJ2-1 | TRBV7-9 | TRBD2 | . | 13 | TGTGCCAGCAGCCTAGCGGGGGGGAATGAGCAGTTCTTC | CASSLAGGNEQFF
TRBJ1-5 | TRBV6-5 | . | . | 15 | TGTGCCAGCAGTTACTCGAGGGCAGCGGATCAGCCCCAGCATTTT | CASSYSRAADQPQHF
TRBJ1-5 | TRBV27 | . | . | 16 | TGTGCCACCCAGAGGACGGGAAATTTGGGCAATCAGCCCCAGCATTTT | CATQRTGNLGNQPQHF
TRBJ1-3 | TRBV3-1/TRBV3-2 | TRBD1 | . | 17 | TGTGCCAGCAGCCAAGATCACAGGGGAAGGAGTAGAAACACCATATATTTT | CASSQDHRGRSRNTIYF
TRBJ2-7 | TRBV12-3/TRBV12-4 | . | . | 13 | TGTGCCAGCAGTTTCTTGGGGGCTTACGAGCAGTACTTC | CASSFLGAYEQYF
TRBJ2-3 | TRBV2 | TRBD2 | once | 16 | TGTGCCAGCAGTGAAACCGGGAGGGAACTCACAGATACGCAGTATTTT | CASSETGRELTDTQYF
TRBJ2-2 | TRBV6-5 | . | . | 15 | TGTGCCAGCAGTTCCCGGGAATTTAACCCCGGGGAGCTGTTTTTT | CASSSREFNPGELFF
TRBJ1-2 | TRBV5-5 | . | . | 14 | TGTGCCAGCAGCTGGGCGTGGGGGGGCTATGGCTACACCTTC | CASSWAWGGYGYTF
TRBJ2-1 | TRBV7-9 | . | few | 15 | TGTGCCAGCAGCTTAAGCCTAGCATCCTACAATGAGCAGTTCTTC | CASSLSLASYNEQFF
TRBJ2-2 | TRBV19 | TRBD2 | . | 17 | TGTGCCAGTAGTCGGGGGCTAGCGGGAGAGAACACCGGGGAGCTGTTTTTT | CASSRGLAGENTGELFF
TRBJ2-7 | TRBV10-3 | TRBD1 | . | 14 | TGTGCCACGGAGACAGGGGGCGCATCTCTCGAGCAGTACTTC | CATETGGASLEQYF
TRBJ1-4 | TRBV6-5 | . | few | 15 | TGTGCCAGCAGTTCCTCGACAGAAGCTAATGAAAAACTGTTTTTT | CASSSSTEANEKLFF
TRBJ2-1 | TRBV7-2 | TRBD2 | . | 15 | TGTGCCAGCAGATTAACTAGCGGGAGGGTCGATGAGCAGTTCTTC | CASRLTSGRVDEQFF
TRBJ1-4 | TRBV5-1 | TRBD1 | . | 16 | TGCGCCAGCAGCCCGCGGGACAGTATGTTGGATGAAAAACTGTTTTTT | CASSPRDSMLDEKLFF
TRBJ1-3 | TRBV6-7 | TRBD1 | . | 15 | TGTGCCAGCAGTTACGCAGGGGGGTTAGGAAACACCATATATTTT | CASSYAGGLGNTIYF
TRBJ2-7 | TRBV11-3 | . | . | 11 | TGTGCCAGCAGCCTCCACAGCGAGCAGTACTTC | CASSLHSEQYF
TRBJ1-2 | TRBV4-2 | TRBD1 | once | 15 | TGTGCCAGCAGCCAAGGGACAGGGGAGGACTATGGCTACACCTTC | CASSQGTGEDYGYTF
TRBJ2-1 | TRBV11-1 | TRBD2 | . | 16 | TGTGCCAGCAGACGGACTAGCGGGAGTTTGGGCAATGAGCAGTTCTTC | CASRRTSGSLGNEQFF
TRBJ2-5 | TRBV11-2 | TRBD1 | . | 14 | TGTGCCAGCAGCTGGATGACAGGGGTGGAGACCCAGTACTTC | CASSWMTGVETQYF
TRBJ2-7 | TRBV5-1 | . | . | 14 | TGCGCCAGCAGCTTGGGTCAGGGGAGAAGCGAGCAGTACTTC | CASSLGQGRSEQYF
TRBJ1-6 | TRBV5-4 | . | . | 16 | TGTGCCAGCAGCCCGCGCCCGGGGGAAGATAATTCACCCCTCCACTTT | CASSPRPGEDNSPLHF
TRBJ2-4 | TRBV4-1 | TRBD2 | few | 15 | TGCGCCAGCAGCCGACTAGCGGGAGAGAGCCACATTCAGTACTTC | CASSRLAGESHIQYF
TRBJ2-3 | TRBV27 | TRBD1 | . | 18 | TGTGCCAGCAGTTTAAGGTTCTCGAGACAGGGGTTCCCAGATACGCAGTATTTT | CASSLRFSRQGFPDTQYF
TRBJ1-1 | TRBV2 | TRBD1 | few | 15 | TGTGCCAGCCGACTATTGGGACAGGCTAACACTGAAGCTTTCTTT | CASRLLGQANTEAFF
TRBJ2-7 | TRBV5-1 | TRBD1 | . | 13 | TGCGCCAGCAGCTTTCTTCAGGGGGACGAGCAGTACTTC | CASSFLQGDEQYF
TRBJ2-7 | TRBV6-5 | TRBD2 | . | 15 | TGTGCCAGCAATCGCCTAGCGGGGGATCCCTACGAGCAGTACTTC | CASNRLAGDPYEQYF
TRBJ1-1 | TRBV4-2 | . | . | 13 | TGTGCCAGCAGCCAAGAAGTCGGCAGGGAAGCTTTCTTT | CASSQEVGREAFF
TRBJ1-1 | TRBV9 | TRBD1 | . | 13 | TGTGCCAGCAGCGTCACAGGGGGCACTGAAGCTTTCTTT | CASSVTGGTEAFF
TRBJ2-4 | TRBV2 | TRBD2 | once | 16 | TGTGCCAGCAGAGCAGGACTAGCGGGGGGGCAAAACATTCAGTACTTC | CASRAGLAGGQNIQYF
TRBJ1-1 | TRBV20-1 | . | . | 10 | TGCAGTGCCGGTCACACTGAAGCTTTCTTT | CSAGHTEAFF
TRBJ2-5 | TRBV18 | . | . | 14 | TGTGCCAGCTCACGACAGCAATCCCAAGAGACCCAGTACTTC | CASSRQQSQETQYF
TRBJ1-1 | TRBV19 | . | . | 11 | TGTGCCAGTAGTATTGGAGGAGAAGCTTTCTTT | CASSIGGEAFF
TRBJ2-7 | TRBV11-3 | . | . | 15 | TGTGCCAGCAGCTTAGATCCCGCTTCGGAAGCGGTTCAGTACTTC | CASSLDPASEAVQYF
TRBJ2-6 | TRBV25-1 | . | . | 18 | TGTGCCAGCAGTGAACGGGCCCCAGGAGGGACTGGGGCCAACGTCCTGACTTTC | CASSERAPGGTGANVLTF
TRBJ1-2 | TRBV19 | TRBD1 | . | 13 | TGTGCCAGTAGGAAAGACAGGGGCTATGGCTACACCTTC | CASRKDRGYGYTF
TRBJ2-2 | TRBV6-1 | TRBD2 | . | 16 | TGTGCCAGCAGTGAAAGGACTAGCGGTTACACCGGGGAGCTGTTTTTT | CASSERTSGYTGELFF
TRBJ1-5 | TRBV6-5 | TRBD1 | . | 13 | TGTGCCAGCAGAACAGGGGGCAATCAGCCCCAGCATTTT | CASRTGGNQPQHF
TRBJ1-5 | TRBV2 | . | . | 17 | TGTGCCAGCAGTATGCCCCTACAGGGTACGCGCAATCAGCCCCAGCATTTT | CASSMPLQGTRNQPQHF
TRBJ2-4 | TRBV6-2/TRBV6-3 | TRBD1 | . | 12 | TGTGCCAGCAGTGACAGGGGGCGCGCGCAGTACTTC | CASSDRGRAQYF
TRBJ2-7 | TRBV14 | TRBD2 | . | 16 | TGTGCCAGCAGCCAGGAGCTAGCGGGATTGGGGTACGAGCAGTACTTC | CASSQELAGLGYEQYF
TRBJ2-7 | TRBV19 | . | . | 13 | TGTGCCAGTAGTTGGAGCGAGAATTACGAGCAGTACTTC | CASSWSENYEQYF
TRBJ1-6 | TRBV30 | . | . | 13 | TGTGCCTGGAGTGCCGGGGATTGGGGACCCCTCCACTTT | CAWSAGDWGPLHF
TRBJ2-7 | TRBV6-5 | TRBD2 | . | 15 | TGTGCCAGCAGGAGAATACTAGCGGGAGCTTTAGAGCAGTACTTC | CASRRILAGALEQYF
TRBJ1-6 | TRBV10-2 | . | . | 16 | TGCGCCAGCAGGTTTAGCCTGAGCTCCTATAATTCACCCCTCCACTTT | CASRFSLSSYNSPLHF
TRBJ2-1 | TRBV5-1 | . | . | 11 | TGCGCCAGCAGCTTGTCTAATGAGCAGTTCTTC | CASSLSNEQFF
TRBJ2-3 | TRBV5-8 | . | . | 15 | TGTGCCAGCAGCTTGGGTTACGTGGGGGGAGATACGCAGTATTTT | CASSLGYVGGDTQYF
TRBJ2-1 | TRBV9 | . | once | 15 | TGTGCCAGCAGCGCCTACGAGGGGGGGCACAATGAGCAGTTCTTC | CASSAYEGGHNEQFF